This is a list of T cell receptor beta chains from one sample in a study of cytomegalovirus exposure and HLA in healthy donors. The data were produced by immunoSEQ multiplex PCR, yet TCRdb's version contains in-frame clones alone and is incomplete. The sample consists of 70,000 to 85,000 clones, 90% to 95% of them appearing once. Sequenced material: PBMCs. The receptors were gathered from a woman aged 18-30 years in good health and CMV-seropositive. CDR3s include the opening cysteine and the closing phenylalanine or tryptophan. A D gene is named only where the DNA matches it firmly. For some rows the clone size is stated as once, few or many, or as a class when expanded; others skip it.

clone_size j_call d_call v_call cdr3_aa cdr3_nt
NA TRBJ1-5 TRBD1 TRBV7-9 CASSLGWTGGNQPQHF TGTGCCAGCAGCTTAGGGTGGACAGGTGGCAATCAGCCCCAGCATTTT
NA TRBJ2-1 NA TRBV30 CAWSLLSEQFF TGTGCCTGGAGTCTTCTTTCTGAGCAGTTCTTC
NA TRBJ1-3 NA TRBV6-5 CASSGGYTIYF TGTGCCAGCAGTGGAGGGTACACCATATATTTT
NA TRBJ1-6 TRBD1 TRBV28 CASRTRDRVRSPLHF TGTGCCAGCAGAACCCGGGACAGGGTAAGGTCACCCCTCCACTTT
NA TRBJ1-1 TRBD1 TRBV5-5 CASSLILDRSNTEAFF TGTGCCAGCAGCTTGATATTGGACAGGTCGAACACTGAAGCTTTCTTT
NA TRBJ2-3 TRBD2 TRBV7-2 CASSLAAGPTDTQYF TGTGCCAGCAGCTTAGCAGCGGGACCCACAGATACGCAGTATTTT
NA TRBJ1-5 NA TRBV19 CASSIAAPWGGISNQPQHF TGTGCCAGTAGTATAGCGGCACCCTGGGGGGGGATTAGCAATCAGCCCCAGCATTTT
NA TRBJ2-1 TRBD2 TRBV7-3 CASSPWTSGVPGEQFF TGTGCCAGCAGCCCTTGGACTAGCGGGGTCCCGGGTGAGCAGTTCTTC
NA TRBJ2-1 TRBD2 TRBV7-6 CASSFNLAGVIREQFF TGTGCCAGCAGCTTTAATCTAGCGGGGGTGATACGTGAGCAGTTCTTC
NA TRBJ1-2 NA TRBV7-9 CASSSQQGIYGYTF TGTGCCAGCAGCTCTCAACAGGGTATCTATGGCTACACCTTC
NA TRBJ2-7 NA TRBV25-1 CASSEGSGAYEQYF TGTGCCAGCAGTGAGGGAAGCGGAGCCTACGAGCAGTACTTC
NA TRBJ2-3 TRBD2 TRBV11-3 CASSLRASGGTDTQYF TGTGCCAGCAGCTTGAGGGCTAGCGGGGGAACAGATACGCAGTATTTT
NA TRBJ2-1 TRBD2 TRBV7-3 CASSSPGLAGGNEQFF TGTGCCAGCAGCTCCCCGGGACTAGCGGGAGGCAATGAGCAGTTCTTC
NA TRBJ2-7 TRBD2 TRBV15 CATSRDTPTSGSSQYF TGTGCCACCAGCAGAGATACCCCCACTAGCGGGAGCTCGCAGTACTTC
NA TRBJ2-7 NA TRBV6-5 CASSYSDSIEQYF TGTGCCAGCAGTTACTCGGACTCGATCGAGCAGTACTTC
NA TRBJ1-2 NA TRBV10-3 CAIRTQGNYGYTF TGTGCCATCCGAACCCAGGGGAACTATGGCTACACCTTC
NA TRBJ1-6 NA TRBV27 CASSLAGGGNSPLHF TGTGCCAGCAGTTTAGCGGGGGGCGGTAATTCACCCCTCCACTTT
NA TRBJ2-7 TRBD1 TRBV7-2 CASSPGTGTYEQYF TGTGCCAGCAGCCCAGGGACAGGGACCTACGAGCAGTACTTC
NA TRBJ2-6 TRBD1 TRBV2 CASRSTGRGANVLTF TGTGCCAGCAGATCGACAGGGCGAGGGGCCAACGTCCTGACTTTC
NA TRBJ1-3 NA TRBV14 CASSLTAGNTIYF TGTGCCAGCAGCCTTACGGCTGGAAACACCATATATTTT
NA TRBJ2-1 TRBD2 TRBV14 CASSPTWGGSYNEQFF TGTGCCAGCAGCCCAACGTGGGGGGGCTCCTACAATGAGCAGTTCTTC
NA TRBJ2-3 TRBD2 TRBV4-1 CASSQEGTSSGDTDTQYF TGCGCCAGCAGCCAAGAAGGTACTTCTAGCGGGGACACAGATACGCAGTATTTT
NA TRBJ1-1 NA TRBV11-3 CASSPGGPTEAFF TGTGCCAGCAGTCCCGGGGGTCCCACTGAAGCTTTCTTT
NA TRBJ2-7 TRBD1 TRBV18 CASSPGQGVFGNEQYF TGTGCCAGCTCCCCGGGACAGGGTGTGTTCGGAAACGAGCAGTACTTC
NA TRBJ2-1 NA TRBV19 CASSRQTFNEQFF TGTGCCAGTAGTAGACAGACTTTCAATGAGCAGTTCTTC
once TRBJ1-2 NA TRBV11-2 CASSLSGDGYTF TGTGCCAGCAGCTTATCAGGGGATGGCTACACCTTC
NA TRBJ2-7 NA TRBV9 CASSVVGGKDEQYF TGTGCCAGCAGCGTTGTGGGAGGTAAGGACGAGCAGTACTTC
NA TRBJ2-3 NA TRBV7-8 CASSFSSTDTQYF TGTGCCAGCTCCTTTAGCAGCACAGATACGCAGTATTTT
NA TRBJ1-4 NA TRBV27 CASSSQAAWVEKLFF TGTGCCAGCAGTTCCCAGGCCGCGTGGGTTGAAAAACTGTTTTTT
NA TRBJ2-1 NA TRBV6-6 CASSLGLEQFF TGTGCCAGCAGTTTAGGACTGGAGCAGTTCTTC
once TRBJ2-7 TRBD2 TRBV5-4 CASSTGLAGRRDTYEQYF TGTGCCAGCAGCACGGGACTAGCGGGGCGTAGAGACACCTACGAGCAGTACTTC
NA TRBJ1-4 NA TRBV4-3 CASSQAAGSKVFF TGCGCCAGCAGCCAAGCAGCAGGGTCTAAGGTGTTTTTT
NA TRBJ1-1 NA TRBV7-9 CASSLAGGALRTEAFF TGTGCCAGCAGCTTAGCCGGGGGTGCCCTGAGGACTGAAGCTTTCTTT
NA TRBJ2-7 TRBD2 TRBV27 CASSFSAGGYEQYF TGTGCCAGCAGTTTCTCAGCGGGAGGGTACGAGCAGTACTTC
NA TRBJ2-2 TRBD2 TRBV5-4 CASRREAGTGELFF TGTGCCAGCAGACGGGAGGCAGGGACCGGGGAGCTGTTTTTT
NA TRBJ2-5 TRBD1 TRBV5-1 CASSLETGGQETQYF TGCGCCAGCAGCCTAGAGACAGGGGGCCAAGAGACCCAGTACTTC
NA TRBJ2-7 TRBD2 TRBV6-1 CASKNVAGGSSEQYF TGTGCCAGCAAAAATGTAGCGGGAGGGAGTAGCGAGCAGTACTTC
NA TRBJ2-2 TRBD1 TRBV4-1 CASSQEGTGGTTGELFF TGCGCCAGCAGCCAAGAAGGGACAGGGGGTACCACCGGGGAGCTGTTTTTT
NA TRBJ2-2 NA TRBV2 CASSLQIANTGELFF TGTGCCAGCAGCCTACAGATTGCGAACACCGGGGAGCTGTTTTTT
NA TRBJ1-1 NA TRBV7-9 CASSLGGRASLLNTEAFF TGTGCCAGCAGCTTAGGGGGCCGGGCCTCCCTTTTGAACACTGAAGCTTTCTTT
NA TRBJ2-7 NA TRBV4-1 CASSQDVVREFSYEQYF TGCGCCAGCAGCCAAGATGTAGTCCGGGAGTTCTCCTACGAGCAGTACTTC
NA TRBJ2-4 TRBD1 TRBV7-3 CASSFQGEGDIQYF TGTGCCAGCAGCTTTCAGGGGGAAGGGGACATTCAGTACTTC
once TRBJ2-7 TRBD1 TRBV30 CAWSHGQGTYEQYF TGTGCCTGGAGTCACGGACAGGGGACCTACGAGCAGTACTTC